This record covers a single TCR beta chain. Its matching antigen is unknown. This sample was taken from a study of T cell responses to AZD1222 COVID-19 vaccine. Whole-study findings and limits: Of the AZD1222 recipients, only 5 or 6 were seropositive at baseline.

Assay used: immunoSEQ multiplex PCR; TCRdb lists only in-frame clones, some missing. The sample has about 120,000 clones, about nine tenths seen once; the top ten hold 2.4%. The CDR3 loop spans 14 amino acids. Germline V gives CDR1 LGHDT, CDR2 YNNKEL (reference sequence). Trimming removed 1 base from V and 4 bases from J, with 7 bases in between. The chain recombines TRBV3-1 (or the pseudogene TRBV3-2) with TRBJ2-2, with D perhaps matching TRBD2 (5 bases). The TCR comes from an adult in good health. This specimen was peripheral blood, taken on day 0 of AZD1222 vaccination. CDR3 sequence reads: CASSQGGSTGELFF. In DNA form, the CDR3 reads TGTGCCAGCAGCCAAGGAGGGTCCACCGGGGAGCTGTTTTTT.